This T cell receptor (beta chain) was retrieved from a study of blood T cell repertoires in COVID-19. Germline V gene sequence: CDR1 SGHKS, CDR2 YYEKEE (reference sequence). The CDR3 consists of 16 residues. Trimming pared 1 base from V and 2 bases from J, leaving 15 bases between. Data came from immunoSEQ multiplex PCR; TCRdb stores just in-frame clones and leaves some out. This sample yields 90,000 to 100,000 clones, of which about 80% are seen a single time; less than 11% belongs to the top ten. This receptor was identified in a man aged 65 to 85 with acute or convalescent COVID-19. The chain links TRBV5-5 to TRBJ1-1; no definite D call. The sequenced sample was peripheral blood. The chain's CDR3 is CASSLQFVQPNTEAFF. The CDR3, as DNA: TGTGCCAGCAGCTTGCAATTCGTACAGCCTAACACTGAAGCTTTCTTT. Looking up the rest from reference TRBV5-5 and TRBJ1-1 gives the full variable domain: DAGVTQSPTHLIKTRGQQVTLRCSPISGHKSVSWYQQVLGQGPQFIFQYYEKEERGRGNFPDRFSARQFPNYSSELNVNALLLGDSALYLCASSLQFVQPNTEAFFGQGTRLTVV.